What follows are 18 T cell receptor beta chains derived from one specimen sequenced in a study of regulatory T cells in long-lasting Graves disease listed by TCRdb under 2021. To prepare the library, multiplex PCR was applied. TCRdb records Illumina HiSeq 4000 as the sequencer. iRepertoire HTBI primers and Arm-PCR amplification of CDR3 regions were used to construct TCR beta libraries. Clones were called with MiXCR by TCRdb after fastp trimmed the public reads at Q25, and only in-frame beta chains were retained. Rows are combined by CDR3 protein, so each entry shows the most common genes and DNA. Within this sample are 400,000 to 500,000 distinct CDR3 sequences, with about 15% of them counted one time only. The ten biggest clones cover around a sixth of the sample. Explained via the paper, the time point label denotes: newly diagnosed GD, antithyroid drugs for less than 3 months. For both TCR sequencing and RNA sequencing, RNA was extracted from PBMCs in TRIzol.

These data also formed part of another study, on T cells in Graves' hyperthyroidism and ophthalmopathy.

The sample consisted of peripheral blood mononuclear cells (PBMCs), taken at new diagnosis, from a patient treated with antithyroid drugs. These receptor sequences come from a woman between 45 and 60 years old with Graves disease. Donor details come from another sample of the same person, matched by shared clones.

This clonotype was detected only a few times. This sequence joins TRBV6-5 and TRBJ2-2, with D unclear. V lost 2 bases, J lost 7 bases, and 5 bases lay in between. The CDR3 sequence is 12 residues long. Germline CDR1 is MNHEY and CDR2 is SVGAGI. The DNA of the CDR3 is TGTGCCAGCAGTTACGGGAACGGGGAGCTGTTTTTT. Its translation: CASSYGNGELFF.

Ten or more counts support this clonotype. The chain employs TRBV12-3 or TRBV12-4 and TRBJ1-5; D ambiguous. There are 16 residues in the CDR3. V gave up 0 bases and J gave up 1 base, with 10 bases separating them. The CDR3 region is CASSLAPGESNQPQHF. CDR3 nucleotides: TGTGCCAGCAGTTTAGCGCCCGGGGAAAGCAATCAGCCCCAGCATTTT.

As concerns this clonotype: A much more abundant neighbour one base away suggests this may be a read error. CDR3 in DNA: TGTGTCATCGGAAAGATTGGACAGGTTCCTACCTACGAGCAGTACTTC. Protein: CVIGKIGQVPTYEQYF. The chain uses TRBV10-3 and TRBJ2-3; 7 bases fit TRBD1. The last part of the DNA fits TRBJ2-7 better; the J call may be wrong. The V gene's germline CDR1 is ENHRY and CDR2 SYGVKD. The CDR3 totals 16 residues.

The chain combines TRBV6-2 or TRBV6-3 with TRBJ2-1, with D possibly TRBD1 on 6 matching bases. The V and J ends lost 5 bases and 9 bases respectively, with 11 bases between them. This CDR3 region has 12 residues. Per germline, CDR1 MNHEY and CDR2 SVGEGT. The CDR3 region has the DNA TGTGCCAGCAGTGAAGGGGGTTTTGAGCAGTTCTTC. It encodes CASSEGGFEQFF.

Ten or more counts support this clonotype. CDR3 in DNA: TGTGCCAGCACCTGGCTGCTGAACACTGAAGCTTTCTTT. It yields the protein CASTWLLNTEAFF. V usage is TRBV6-1 and J usage is TRBJ1-1; no clear D. The CDR3 is made up of 13 amino acids. V lost 7 bases and J 0 bases, leaving 9 bases between the germline ends. Germline values: CDR1 MNHNS, CDR2 SASEGT.

The V call is TRBV18, the J call TRBJ2-1, with 10 bases that match TRBD2. Germline CDR1 KGHSH, CDR2 LQKENI. The V gene end was trimmed by 3 bases and the J gene end by 3 bases; junction bases not matched to a gene: 8. The CDR3 sequence is 17 residues long. The CDR3 DNA reads TGTGCCAGCTCACCGGTTGCTAGCGGGAGTAACTACAATGAGCAGTTCTTC. Its translation is CASSPVASGSNYNEQFF.

This clonotype was recorded many times. The chain carries TRBV9 and TRBJ2-1; 12 bases match TRBD2. The CDR3 is made up of 16 amino acids. With 4 bases clipped from V and 6 bases from J, the junction kept 8 bases outside the gene matches. Germline V gene sequence: CDR1 SGDLS, CDR2 YYNGEE. The CDR3 loop is CASSPRTSGRINEQFF. Here the CDR3 DNA reads TGTGCCAGCAGCCCGCGTACTAGCGGGAGGATCAATGAGCAGTTCTTC.

The CDR3 reads CASSLGSGENEKLFF. The CDR3 region has the DNA TGTGCCAGCAGTTTAGGGTCAGGGGAAAATGAAAAACTGTTTTTT. The rearrangement links TRBV12-3 or TRBV12-4 to TRBJ1-4, with a weak D call TRBD1 (6 bases). V lost 1 base, J lost 5 bases, and 11 bases lay in between. The CDR3 extends over 15 amino acids.

Worth noting for this clonotype: With a much larger clone just one base away, this may be a read error. This chain joins TRBV7-2 and TRBJ2-5; unclear D gene. The CDR3 contains 14 residues. The germline V and J ends were trimmed by 4 bases and 5 bases, with 14 bases remaining between them. Looked up from germline, CDR1 is SGHTA and CDR2 is FQGNSA. The CDR3 protein is CASSSSPRHETQYF. The CDR3 nucleotides read TGTGCCAGCAGCTCCTCCCCCAGACATGAGACCCAGTACTTC.

The sample holds a few counts of this clonotype. The junction does not match germline at one end; this may be a read error. The J gene is TRBJ2-3, the V gene TRBV7-3; D possibly corresponds to TRBD2 (7 bases). CDR3 size: 16 residues. Germline-derived CDR1 and CDR2 are SGHTA and FQGTGA. CDR3 in DNA: TGTGCCAGCAGCTCGGGGGGCCAGGCTAGCACAGATACACAGTATTTT. Amino acids: CASSSGGQASTDTQYF.

Remarks on this clonotype: Being one base from a much bigger clone, this may be a read error. This chain links TRBV11-2 with TRBJ2-3; 7 positions agree with TRBD1. CDR1 and CDR2 (germline): SGHAT, FQNNGV. This CDR3 comprises 15 residues. The DNA of the CDR3 is TGTGCCAGCAGCAATCCCGACAGGGTTAGAGCTGAAGCTTTGTTT. Its translation is CASSNPDRVRAEALF.

This clonotype has a single count. V is TRBV11-2 and J is TRBJ2-3; 7 bases agree with TRBD2. The CDR3 covers 12 residues. CDR1 SGHAT and CDR2 FQNNGV come from the germline V gene. The junction had 3 bases not matched to a gene; V was cut back by 8 bases and J by 4 bases. In DNA form, the CDR3 reads TGTGCCAGCTCGCGGGGGTCAGATACGCAGTATTTT. Translated: CASSRGSDTQYF.

This clonotype was counted ten times or more. This chain links TRBV28 with TRBJ1-5; 7 bases map to TRBD1. The germline CDR1 and CDR2 sequences are MDHEN and SYDVKM. The J segment lost 0 bases and the V segment lost 5 bases, leaving 4 bases of the junction unmatched. This CDR3 spans 15 amino acids. CDR3 region: CASSTGARSNQPQHF. The CDR3 DNA sequence: TGTGCCAGCAGTACAGGGGCTCGTAGCAATCAGCCCCAGCATTTT.

This clonotype was recorded at least ten times. The chain has TRBV7-2 and TRBJ1-5, with TRBD1 identical over 7 bases. V shed 4 bases and J 5 bases; nucleotides not matched to a gene: 2. CDR3 size: 13 residues. The V gene's germline CDR1 is SGHTA and CDR2 FQGNSA. The DNA for the CDR3 is TGTGCCAGCAGCTCGACAGGGTATCAGCCCCAGCATTTT. Translated, it gives CASSSTGYQPQHF.

V gene TRBV6-2 or TRBV6-3 combines with J gene TRBJ1-3, with unresolved D. This CDR3 has 14 residues. Germline values: CDR1 MNHEY, CDR2 SVGEGT. V was cut by 3 bases and J by 0 bases, with 6 bases left in between. CDR3 nucleotide sequence: TGTGCCAGCAGTTATCCCGGCTCTGGAAACACCATATATTTT. Amino acids: CASSYPGSGNTIYF.

This clonotype was detected ten times or more. This chain connects TRBV7-2 to TRBJ1-1; D gene uncertain. The V gene's germline CDR1 is SGHTA and CDR2 FQGNSA. V was pared by 1 base and J by 2 bases, with 5 bases between. This CDR3 contains 13 residues. CDR3 coding DNA: TGTGCCAGCAGCTTAGGGCATAACACTGAAGCTTTCTTT. Its protein is CASSLGHNTEAFF.

Concerning this clonotype: A much bigger clone sits one base away, suggesting this may be a read error. No conserved phenylalanine or tryptophan is present at the end of the CDR3, so a read error is the likely explanation. The chain combines TRBV20-1 with TRBJ2-7, with D possibly TRBD1 on 5 matching bases. Germline CDR1 is DFQATT and CDR2 is SNEGSKA (reference sequence). This CDR3 spans 14 amino acids. Between the trimmed V and J ends, which lost 5 bases and 1 base, there was a span of 15 bases. This CDR3 is CSAATAMISYEQYY. In DNA form, the CDR3 reads TGCAGTGCTGCGACAGCGATGATTTCCTACGAGCAGTACTAC.

This clonotype appeared many times. The chain couples TRBV20-1 to TRBJ1-1; weak D call: TRBD1 (5 bases). Germline loops: CDR1 DFQATT, CDR2 SNEGSKA (reference sequence). There are 12 residues in the CDR3. CDR3 bases: TGCAGAAAATCCCTTACAGGCACTGAAGCTTTCTTT. It codes for CRKSLTGTEAFF.